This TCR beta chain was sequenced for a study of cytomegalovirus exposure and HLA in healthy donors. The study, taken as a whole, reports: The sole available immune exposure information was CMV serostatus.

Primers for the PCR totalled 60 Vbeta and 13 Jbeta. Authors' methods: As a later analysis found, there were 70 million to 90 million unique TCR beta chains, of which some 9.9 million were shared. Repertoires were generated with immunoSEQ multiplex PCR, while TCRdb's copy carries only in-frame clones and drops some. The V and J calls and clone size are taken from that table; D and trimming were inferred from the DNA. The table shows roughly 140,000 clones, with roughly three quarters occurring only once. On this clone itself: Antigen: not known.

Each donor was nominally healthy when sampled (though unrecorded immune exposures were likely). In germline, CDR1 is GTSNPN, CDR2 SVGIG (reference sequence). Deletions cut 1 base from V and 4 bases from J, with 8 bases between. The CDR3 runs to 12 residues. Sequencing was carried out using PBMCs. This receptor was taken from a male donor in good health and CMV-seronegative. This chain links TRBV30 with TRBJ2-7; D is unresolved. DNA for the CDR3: TGTGCCTGGAGTGGAGTATCTTACGAGCAGTACTTC. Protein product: CAWSGVSYEQYF.